The next 32 T cell receptor beta chains were all read from a single sample in a study of T cell repertoires in aging, cancer and after chemotherapy. Multiplex touch-down PCR with TRB-A/B primers amplified rearranged V-D-J TRB sequences. One entry per CDR3 protein results from TCRdb running MiXCR on the multiplex PCR reads. The table records roughly 6,000 distinct CDR3 sequences, about a fifth of them present only once. Amplification of TCR beta used genomic DNA extracted from peripheral blood. The specimen was blood. The receptors were gathered from a human donor with a blood cancer.

The chain recombines TRBV30 with TRBJ2-3; 11 bases are a match to TRBD2. CDR1 and CDR2 from the germline V gene are GTSNPN and SVGIG (reference sequence). V lost 1 base and J lost 5; bases outside the gene matches: 5. The CDR3 has 15 amino acids. Written as DNA, the CDR3 is TGTGCCTGGAGTGAATTAGCGGGGGGGAAAGATACGCAGTATTTT. Protein sequence: CAWSELAGGKDTQYF.

This clonotype was picked up a small number of times. This chain uses TRBV24-1 with TRBJ1-4, with D maybe TRBD1 (6 bases). The V end was cut by 4 bases, the J end by 0 bases, with 14 bases between. The CDR3 extends over 17 amino acids. In germline, CDR1 is KGHDR, CDR2 SFDVKD. The CDR3, as DNA: TGTGCCACCAGTGAAGGGGGGGATACCGCAACTAATGAAAAACTGTTTTTT. This gives the protein CATSEGGDTATNEKLFF.

By frequency in the sample, this clonotype is medium-sized. This chain uses TRBV12-3 or TRBV12-4 with TRBJ2-2; D perhaps matches TRBD2 (6 bases). The CDR3 is made up of 15 amino acids. The V end lost 5 bases, the J end lost 5 bases, and 15 bases lay between the germline ends. The CDR3 nucleotides are TGTGCCAGCAGTACCAGGGAGGCGTTAACCGGGGAGCTGTTTTTT. Translated: CASSTREALTGELFF.

The chain joins TRBV9 to TRBJ2-1; TRBD2 matches 8 bases. After removal of 1 base from V and 8 bases from J, the junction contained 5 bases not matched to a gene. Germline loops: CDR1 SGDLS, CDR2 YYNGEE. The CDR3 has 14 residues. As DNA, the CDR3 is TGTGCCAGCAGCGTATCCGGGAGGGTCGATGAGCAGTTCTTC. Translating gives CASSVSGRVDEQFF.

This clonotype is medium-sized within its sample. The CDR3: CASKQAPKETQYF. The CDR3 coding sequence is TGTGCCAGCAAACAGGCCCCGAAAGAGACCCAGTACTTC. The V and J genes are TRBV7-2 and TRBJ2-5, with D possibly TRBD1 on 5 matching bases. Germline lookup yields CDR1 SGHTA and CDR2 FQGNSA. CDR3 length: 13 residues. Trimming took off 7 bases at V and 3 bases at J, with 12 bases between the two ends.

By its share, this clonotype is medium-sized. The gene calls are TRBV5-4 and TRBJ2-7; weak D call: TRBD2 (5 bases). Trimming took off 5 bases at V and 5 bases at J, with 14 bases between the two ends. CDR1 SGHNT and CDR2 YYREEE come from the germline V gene (reference sequence). The CDR3 length is 13 residues. CDR3 loop: CASRWQGSDEQYF. The CDR3 coding sequence is TGTGCCAGCAGATGGCAAGGGAGCGACGAGCAGTACTTC.

In this sample, this clonotype is medium-sized (0.01 to 0.1%). The chain joins TRBV19 to TRBJ2-5; 8 bases agree with TRBD2. The CDR3 sequence is 16 residues long. The germline gives CDR1 LNHDA, CDR2 SQIVND (reference sequence). J was trimmed by 2 bases and V by 6 bases; bases with no gene match: 11. The CDR3 DNA reads TGTGCCAGTAGATCCCGGGGGAGCGGGAGTCAAGAGACCCAGTACTTC. Its protein is CASRSRGSGSQETQYF.

In its sample, this clonotype ranks as medium-sized. The rearrangement links TRBV6-5 to TRBJ2-1; D may be TRBD1 (5 bases). This CDR3 has 13 residues. CDR1 and CDR2 (germline): MNHEY, SVGAGI. V was trimmed by 8 bases and J by 7 bases, leaving 15 bases between them. CDR3 nucleotide sequence: TGTGCCAGCTTAGACAGTTCCCGAAATGAGCAGTTCTTC. This sequence encodes CASLDSSRNEQFF.

This clonotype was found a few times. The rearrangement joins TRBV27 to TRBJ1-1, with D possibly being TRBD1 (5 bases). This CDR3 comprises 15 residues. Germline V lookup: CDR1 MNHEY, CDR2 SMNVEV (reference sequence). V lost 1 base to trimming and J lost 3 bases, with 12 bases between them. The CDR3 DNA reads as TGTGCCAGCAGTTTATTTTTTGGGGGTCACACTGAAGCTTTCTTT. It codes for CASSLFFGGHTEAFF.

The chain employs TRBV20-1 and TRBJ1-3; D remains ambiguous. The CDR3 contains 16 residues. V was shortened by 2 bases and J by 0 bases, with 14 bases between the two germline ends. Germline CDR1 reads DFQATT; CDR2 reads SNEGSKA (reference sequence). CDR3 DNA: TGCAGTGCTAGAAGTTCATTCCGGGGCTCTGGAAACACCATATATTTT. As protein: CSARSSFRGSGNTIYF.

This clonotype was counted between two and nine times. The CDR3 is CASSLLAGAFNEQFF. The CDR3 DNA is TGTGCCAGCAGCTTGCTAGCGGGAGCGTTCAATGAGCAGTTCTTC. This chain connects TRBV7-2 to TRBJ2-1, with 10 bases fitting TRBD2. The CDR3 covers 15 residues. V trimming: 3 bases; J trimming: 6 bases; junction bases outside the gene matches: 5. Germline assignment: CDR1 SGHTA and CDR2 FQGNSA.

The rearrangement uses TRBV7-9 and TRBJ1-2, with D perhaps TRBD1 (5 bases). V shed 5 bases and J shed 1 base, with 17 bases lying between them. Germline V gene sequence: CDR1 SEHNR, CDR2 FQNEAQ (reference sequence). There are 16 residues in the CDR3. In DNA, the CDR3 is TGTGCCAGCAGCCAAGGGAACAGGATTAGTAACTATGGCTACACCTTC. Translated, it gives CASSQGNRISNYGYTF.

Judged by abundance, this clonotype is medium-sized. The J gene is TRBJ2-3, the V gene TRBV5-1; either TRBD1 or TRBD2 may supply D (5 bases each). The CDR3 extends over 15 amino acids. Between the trimmed V and J ends, which lost 0 bases and 1 base, there was a span of 9 bases. Germline CDR1 is SGHRS and CDR2 is YFSETQ. DNA for the CDR3: TGCGCCAGCAGCTTGGTAGTGGGGGGCACAGATACGCAGTATTTT. Translated, it gives CASSLVVGGTDTQYF.

This clonotype is medium-sized. The chain combines TRBV6-5 with TRBJ2-1, with D possibly TRBD1 on 5 matching bases. The V gene's germline CDR1 is MNHEY and CDR2 SVGAGI. CDR3 length: 16 residues. The V gene lost 7 bases and the J gene lost 6 bases, with 22 bases spanning the gap. CDR3 in amino acids: CASKVRAQNRFNEQFF. Written as DNA, the CDR3 is TGTGCCAGCAAGGTCAGGGCCCAGAACCGATTCAATGAGCAGTTCTTC.

This clonotype is medium-sized. The rearrangement links TRBV6-4 to TRBJ2-2; D is unresolved. V lost 2 bases and J 3 bases, leaving 4 bases between the germline ends. From germline, CDR1 is MRHNA and CDR2 SNTAGT. The CDR3 covers 13 residues. Written as DNA, the CDR3 is TGTGCCAGCAGTGACAGGGACACCGGGGAGCTGTTTTTT. Amino acid sequence: CASSDRDTGELFF.

In its sample, this clonotype ranks as medium-sized (0.01 to 0.1%). The V gene is TRBV5-5, the J gene TRBJ2-5; the D gene is possibly TRBD1 (5 bases). Germline CDR1 and CDR2: SGHKS and YYEKEE (reference sequence). The CDR3 has 15 residues. Deletions cut 0 bases from V and 2 bases from J, with 11 bases between. The CDR3 DNA follows: TGTGCCAGCAGCTTGGTTGGACATAAACAAGAGACCCAGTACTTC. It codes for CASSLVGHKQETQYF.

This clonotype is termed medium-sized. The V and J genes are TRBV10-3 and TRBJ1-6; D is uncertain. Trimming cost V 7 bases and J 0 bases, with 7 bases left between them. CDR3 length: 14 residues. Germline CDR1 ENHRY, CDR2 SYGVKD. The CDR3 sequence is CAIKESSYNSPLHF. CDR3 coding DNA: TGTGCCATCAAGGAGAGCTCCTATAATTCACCCCTCCACTTT.

This clonotype rates as medium-sized (0.01 to 0.1%). This chain joins TRBV6-6 and TRBJ2-1; D is perhaps TRBD1 (6 bases). This CDR3 comprises 13 residues. In germline, CDR1 is MNHNY, CDR2 SVGAGI (reference sequence). V was clipped by 6 bases and J by 5 bases, with 11 bases between them. This chain's CDR3 is CASSPWGHNEQFF. CDR3 bases: TGTGCCAGCAGCCCCTGGGGGCACAATGAGCAGTTCTTC.

In its sample, this clonotype ranks as medium-sized. This chain links TRBV5-5 with TRBJ2-7, with 7 bases fitting TRBD1. From germline, CDR1 is SGHKS and CDR2 YYEKEE (reference sequence). V dropped 2 bases and J dropped 2; count of bases not matched to a gene: 7. The CDR3 spans 15 residues. The CDR3 loop is CASSFRDRGPYEQYF. CDR3 sequence (DNA): TGTGCCAGCAGCTTCCGGGACAGAGGTCCCTACGAGCAGTACTTC. Together with reference TRBV5-5 and TRBJ2-7, the CDR3 gives the full variable domain: DAGVTQSPTHLIKTRGQQVTLRCSPISGHKSVSWYQQVLGQGPQFIFQYYEKEERGRGNFPDRFSARQFPNYSSELNVNALLLGDSALYLCASSFRDRGPYEQYFGPGTRLTVT.

This clonotype is categorized as medium-sized. The chain employs TRBV12-3 or TRBV12-4 and TRBJ1-2, with no clear D. The CDR3 sequence is 13 residues long. V was clipped by 6 bases and J by 8 bases, with 16 bases between them. This CDR3 reads CASRPGGSDGYTF. CDR3 coding DNA: TGTGCCAGCAGACCAGGAGGGTCGGACGGCTACACCTTC.

This clonotype is medium-sized within its sample. The chain joins TRBV24-1 to TRBJ1-2; D unresolved. V was shortened by 0 bases and J by 4 bases, with 14 bases between the two germline ends. The CDR3 covers 16 residues. CDR1 KGHDR and CDR2 SFDVKD come from the germline V gene. The CDR3: CATSDLGSFPFYGYTF. CDR3 in DNA: TGTGCCACCAGTGATTTGGGCAGCTTCCCCTTCTATGGCTACACCTTC.

This clonotype was counted only a few times. The chain employs TRBV27 and TRBJ1-1; TRBD1 agrees at 9 bases. This CDR3 is built from 15 residues. Unmatched junction bases numbered 14, after V lost 4 bases and J lost 11 bases. CDR1 MNHEY and CDR2 SMNVEV come from the germline V gene (reference sequence). The CDR3 DNA is TGTGCCAGCAGTTCCGGGGGGACAGGGCAGGGGTCCGCTTTCTTT. Encoded protein: CASSSGGTGQGSAFF.

This clonotype has more than one count but fewer than ten. The V gene is TRBV28, the J gene TRBJ1-2, with TRBD1 matching 9 bases. Looked up from germline, CDR1 is MDHEN and CDR2 is SYDVKM. This CDR3 has 16 residues. The J segment lost 3 bases and the V segment lost 5 bases, leaving 10 bases of the junction unmatched. The CDR3 DNA reads TGTGCCAGCAGTACCCCTCCGGGACAGGGACACTATGGCTACACCTTC. Its translation: CASSTPPGQGHYGYTF.

This clonotype rates as medium-sized. The rearrangement links TRBV6-5 to TRBJ1-5; D gene uncertain. The CDR3 runs to 16 residues. The V end was cut by 6 bases, the J end by 2 bases, with 17 bases between. CDR1 MNHEY and CDR2 SVGAGI come from the germline V gene. This CDR3 is CASSTRASGGNQPQHF. Here the CDR3 DNA reads TGTGCCAGCAGCACTCGGGCTTCAGGAGGCAATCAGCCCCAGCATTTT.

By proportion, this clonotype is medium-sized. In nucleotides, the CDR3 is TGTGCCAGCAGCTCCCGCCACAATGAGCAGTTCTTC. Encoded protein: CASSSRHNEQFF. The rearrangement links TRBV7-9 to TRBJ2-1, with D unresolved. V dropped 4 bases and J dropped 5 bases, with 6 bases sitting between them. In germline, CDR1 is SEHNR, CDR2 FQNEAQ (reference sequence). The CDR3 is 12 amino acids.

The genes are TRBV7-2 and TRBJ1-5; D remains ambiguous. This CDR3 has 16 residues. V was pared by 1 base and J by 0 bases, with 10 bases between. The germline CDR1 and CDR2 sequences are SGHTA and FQGNSA. The chain's CDR3 is CASSLVAVYSNQPQHF. The CDR3 coding sequence is TGTGCCAGCAGCTTAGTGGCAGTCTATAGCAATCAGCCCCAGCATTTT.

This clonotype was counted a few times. CDR3 sequence reads: CASSRATNEKLFF. In DNA, the CDR3 is TGTGCCAGCAGTCGCGCAACTAATGAAAAACTGTTTTTT. The chain recombines TRBV28 with TRBJ1-4; D is ambiguous. The CDR3 has 13 residues. Trimming pared 5 bases from V and 0 bases from J, leaving 4 bases between. CDR1 is MDHEN and CDR2 is SYDVKM in the germline V gene.

This clonotype is medium-sized (0.01 to 0.1%) by share. The rearrangement links TRBV20-1 to TRBJ2-2; D could derive from TRBD1 or TRBD2 (5 bases each). V was trimmed by 3 bases and J by 6 bases, leaving 8 bases between them. The CDR3 is 12 residues long. Looked up from germline, CDR1 is DFQATT and CDR2 is SNEGSKA (reference sequence). The CDR3 sequence is CSARRGPGELFF. As DNA, the CDR3 is TGCAGTGCTAGGAGGGGTCCCGGGGAGCTGTTTTTT.

Sample share makes this clonotype medium-sized (0.01 to 0.1%). The chain is built from TRBV19 and TRBJ2-3, with 10 nucleotides matching TRBD2. This CDR3 has 14 residues. After removal of 7 bases from V and 5 bases from J, the junction contained 6 bases not matched to a gene. Germline assignment: CDR1 LNHDA and CDR2 SQIVND (reference sequence). The CDR3 region has the DNA TGTGCCAGTAAATCTAGCGGGGGAAAAGATACGCAGTATTTT. Translated, it gives CASKSSGGKDTQYF.

The gene calls are TRBV5-5 and TRBJ1-1; D is uncertain. V lost 1 base to trimming and J lost 1 base, with 14 bases between them. The CDR3 spans 16 residues. Germline assignment: CDR1 SGHKS and CDR2 YYEKEE (reference sequence). CDR3 sequence reads: CASSLRSSGGNTEAFF. The CDR3 DNA is TGTGCCAGCAGCTTGAGGAGCTCGGGTGGGAACACTGAAGCTTTCTTT.

This clonotype was counted between two and nine times. The gene calls are TRBV11-1 and TRBJ2-7; 12 positions agree with TRBD2. Germline lookup yields CDR1 SGHAT and CDR2 FQDESV (reference sequence). The CDR3 is 15 residues long. The ends lost 6 bases at V and 5 bases at J; junction bases unmatched: 8. CDR3 loop: CASSQLAGGSHEQYF. As DNA, the CDR3 is TGTGCCAGCAGTCAACTAGCGGGAGGATCCCACGAGCAGTACTTC.

In its sample, this clonotype is medium-sized. The chain carries TRBV5-5 and TRBJ2-2, with D unresolved. Trimming cost V 1 base and J 6 bases, with 7 bases left between them. Germline V gives CDR1 SGHKS, CDR2 YYEKEE (reference sequence). This CDR3 contains 13 residues. DNA of the CDR3: TGTGCCAGCAGCTTGATCCGGGCCGGGGAGCTGTTTTTT. It is translated as CASSLIRAGELFF.